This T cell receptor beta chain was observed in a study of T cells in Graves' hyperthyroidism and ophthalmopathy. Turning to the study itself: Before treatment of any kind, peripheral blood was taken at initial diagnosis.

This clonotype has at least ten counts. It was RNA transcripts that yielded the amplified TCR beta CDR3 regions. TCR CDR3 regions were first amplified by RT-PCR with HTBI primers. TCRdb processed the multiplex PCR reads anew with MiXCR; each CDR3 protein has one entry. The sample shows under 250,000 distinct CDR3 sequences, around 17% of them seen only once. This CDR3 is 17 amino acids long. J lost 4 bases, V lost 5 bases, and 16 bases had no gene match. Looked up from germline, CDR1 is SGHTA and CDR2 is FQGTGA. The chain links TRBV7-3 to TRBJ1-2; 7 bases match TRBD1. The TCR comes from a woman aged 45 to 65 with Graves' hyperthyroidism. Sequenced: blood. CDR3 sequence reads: CASSTSAGTVNAYGYTF. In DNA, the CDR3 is TGTGCCAGCAGCACAAGCGCCGGGACAGTGAACGCCTATGGCTACACCTTC.